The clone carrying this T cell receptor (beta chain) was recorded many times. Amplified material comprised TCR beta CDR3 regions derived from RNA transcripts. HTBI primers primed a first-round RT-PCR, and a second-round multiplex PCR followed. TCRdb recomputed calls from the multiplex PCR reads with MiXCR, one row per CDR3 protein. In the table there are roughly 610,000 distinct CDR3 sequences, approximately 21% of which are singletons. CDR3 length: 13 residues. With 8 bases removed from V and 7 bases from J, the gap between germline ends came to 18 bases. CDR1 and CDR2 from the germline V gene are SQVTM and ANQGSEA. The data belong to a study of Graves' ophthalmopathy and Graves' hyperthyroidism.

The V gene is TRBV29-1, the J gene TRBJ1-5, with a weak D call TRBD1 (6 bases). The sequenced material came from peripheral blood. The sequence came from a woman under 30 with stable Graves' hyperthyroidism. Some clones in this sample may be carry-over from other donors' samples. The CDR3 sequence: CSPPVWGRQPQHF. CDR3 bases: TGCAGCCCTCCCGTGTGGGGGCGGCAGCCCCAGCATTTT. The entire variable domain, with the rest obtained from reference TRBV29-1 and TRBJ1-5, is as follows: SAVISQKPSRDICQRGTSLTIQCQVDSQVTMMFWYRQQPGQSLTLIATANQGSEATYESGFVIDKFPISRPNLTFSTLTVSNMSPEDSSIYLCSPPVWGRQPQHFGDGTRLSIL.